Each of the 10 T cell receptor beta chains below was sequenced from the same sample in a study of T-cell memory formation after mild COVID-19. TCRdb reprocessed the 5' RACE reads via MiXCR and lists one record per CDR3 protein. The sample has around 13,000 distinct CDR3 sequences, about 12% seen once. The sequenced material came from PBMCs or a T cell subset sorted from them (not recorded which). All receptors derive from an adult woman who had mild COVID-19 (a few samples of this study predate the infection). Cell type and time point are not known.

This clonotype was seen ten or more times. The rearrangement links TRBV5-4 to TRBJ2-1; D perhaps matches TRBD2 (6 bases). This CDR3 is 15 amino acids long. From germline, CDR1 is SGHNT and CDR2 YYREEE (reference sequence). The V and J ends lost 4 bases and 0 bases respectively, with 11 bases between them. The CDR3: CASSPAGPSYNEQFF. The CDR3 nucleotides are TGTGCCAGCAGCCCAGCGGGTCCCTCCTACAATGAGCAGTTCTTC.

There are many counts of this clonotype. The V and J genes are TRBV20-1 and TRBJ1-1; TRBD1 might be the D (5 bases). CDR3 length equals 14 residues. From germline, CDR1 is DFQATT and CDR2 SNEGSKA (reference sequence). V dropped 4 bases and J dropped 2 bases, with 14 bases sitting between them. The CDR3 spells CSATIDSTNTEAFF. The DNA of the CDR3 is TGCAGTGCTACGATCGACAGCACCAACACTGAAGCTTTCTTT.

This clonotype showed up many times. The chain has TRBV10-3 and TRBJ2-1; 10 bases align to TRBD2. The CDR3 is 16 residues long. Germline V CDR1 and CDR2: ENHRY, SYGVKD. Trimming removed 4 bases from V and 7 bases from J; junction bases left unmatched: 10. In nucleotides, the CDR3 is TGTGCCATCAGTGCGTCGACTAGCGGGTCCTTGAATGAGCAGTTCTTC. Translated: CAISASTSGSLNEQFF.

This clonotype was recorded at least ten times. V and J are TRBV29-1 and TRBJ1-2, with 11 nucleotides matching TRBD1. J lost 2 bases, V lost 5 bases, and 4 bases had no gene match. CDR1 is SQVTM and CDR2 is ANQGSEA in the germline V gene. This CDR3 has 14 residues. Written as DNA, the CDR3 is TGCAGCGTTCGGGGGACAGGGGGAAACTATGGCTACACCTTC. Protein sequence: CSVRGTGGNYGYTF.

This clonotype came up many times. The V call is TRBV5-1, the J call TRBJ2-1; 8 bases line up with TRBD1. From germline, CDR1 is SGHRS and CDR2 YFSETQ. V was clipped by 5 bases and J by 6 bases; unmatched bases: 10. The CDR3 extends over 15 amino acids. CDR3 in amino acids: CASSQGQGLGNEQFF. Written as DNA, the CDR3 is TGCGCCAGCAGTCAAGGACAGGGACTTGGCAATGAGCAGTTCTTC.

This clonotype showed up many times. This sequence joins TRBV10-3 and TRBJ2-7, with D possibly being TRBD2 (6 bases). Trimming shortened V by 3 bases and J by 2 bases, and 14 bases separated the two germline ends. Germline-derived CDR1 and CDR2 are ENHRY and SYGVKD. The CDR3 is 15 amino acids. CDR3 bases: TGTGCCATCAGTGAATCGGGACTCACCACCTACGAGCAGTACTTC. This encodes CAISESGLTTYEQYF.

In its sample, this clonotype was seen many times. V gene TRBV5-1 combines with J gene TRBJ2-3, with 15 positions matching TRBD2. Germline lookup yields CDR1 SGHRS and CDR2 YFSETQ. The CDR3 loop spans 16 amino acids. V gave up 4 bases and J gave up 4 bases; unmatched junction bases: 4. The CDR3 loop is CASSARTSGGADTQYF. CDR3 DNA sequence: TGCGCCAGCAGCGCACGGACTAGCGGGGGGGCAGATACGCAGTATTTT.

This clonotype was recorded at least ten times. This rearrangement joins TRBV2 to TRBJ2-4; 10 nucleotides match TRBD2. This CDR3 spans 14 amino acids. Unmatched junction bases numbered 7, after V lost 6 bases and J lost 8 bases. Germline loops: CDR1 SNHLY, CDR2 FYNNEI. CDR3 in amino acids: CASSASGTSDIQYF. The CDR3 DNA sequence: TGTGCCAGCAGCGCCTCCGGGACTAGCGACATTCAGTACTTC.

This clonotype was counted at least ten times. This chain uses TRBV6-5 with TRBJ2-7; a possible D gene is TRBD1 (5 bases). V was cut by 2 bases and J by 1 base, with 15 bases left in between. The CDR3 runs to 16 residues. CDR1 MNHEY and CDR2 SVGAGI come from the germline V gene. DNA for the CDR3: TGTGCCAGCAGTTACACAGGTCCGGTAGTGTCCTACGAGCAGTACTTC. The encoded protein is CASSYTGPVVSYEQYF.

Many counts were recorded for this clonotype. The chain employs TRBV7-9 and TRBJ1-5; 7 nucleotides match TRBD1. Germline V lookup: CDR1 SEHNR, CDR2 FQNEAQ (reference sequence). The CDR3 totals 14 residues. Germline trimming cut 7 bases from V and 1 base from J; bases unmatched to any gene: 4. This CDR3 is CASNQGGSNQPQHF. CDR3 in DNA: TGTGCCAGCAACCAGGGGGGGAGCAATCAGCCCCAGCATTTT.